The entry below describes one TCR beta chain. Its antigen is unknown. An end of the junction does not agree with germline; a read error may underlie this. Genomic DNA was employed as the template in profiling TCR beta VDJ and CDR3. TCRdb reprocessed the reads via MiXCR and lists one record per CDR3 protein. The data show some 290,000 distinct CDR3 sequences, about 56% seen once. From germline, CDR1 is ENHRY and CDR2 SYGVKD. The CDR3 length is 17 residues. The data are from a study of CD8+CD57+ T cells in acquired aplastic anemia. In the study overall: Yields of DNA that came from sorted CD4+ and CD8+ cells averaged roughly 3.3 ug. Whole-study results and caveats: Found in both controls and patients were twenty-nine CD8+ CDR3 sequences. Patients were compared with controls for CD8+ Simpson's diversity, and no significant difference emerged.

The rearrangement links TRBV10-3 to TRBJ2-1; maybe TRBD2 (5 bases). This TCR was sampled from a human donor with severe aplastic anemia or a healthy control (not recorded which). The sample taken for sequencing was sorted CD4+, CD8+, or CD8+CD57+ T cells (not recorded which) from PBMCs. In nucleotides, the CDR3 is TGTGCCAGCAGTTACTCGATTCCGGGGTTTTCCTACAATGAGCAGTTCTTC. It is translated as CASSYSIPGFSYNEQFF.